This T cell receptor (beta chain) was documented in a study of blood T cell repertoires in COVID-19. Study-wide context: Acute-phase and convalescent COVID-19 samples originated in the United States, Italy and Spain. Nucleic acid was either cDNA or gDNA, and it came from T cells, B-cell-depleted T cells, or PBMCs.

Source study methods: Estimation of nucleated cell counts relied on the amplification of reference gene primers. The method was immunoSEQ multiplex PCR; TCRdb's version includes in-frame clones alone and lacks a portion of them. That table supplies the V and J calls and clone size; D and trimming were determined from the DNA. The sample has more than 250,000 clones; nearly 85% are singletons. Germline V gives CDR1 SGHAT, CDR2 FQNNGV. The CDR3 has 15 residues. V gave up 3 bases and J gave up 4 bases; unmatched junction bases: 7. The V gene is TRBV11-2, the J gene TRBJ1-1; 8 bases line up with TRBD1. Material: peripheral blood. The sequence derives from a human donor in a cohort sampled during active COVID-19. In nucleotides, the CDR3 is TGTGCCAGCAGCTTGGGGGGAACAGGGGGCACTGAAGCTTTCTTT. Its protein is CASSLGGTGGTEAFF.